This record concerns one T cell receptor beta chain sequence. The entry originates in a study of breast tumors, draining lymph nodes, adjacent tissues. MiXCR was run by TCRdb on the multiplex PCR reads, yielding one entry per CDR3 protein. The repertoire includes approximately 230,000 distinct CDR3 sequences, 30% to 35% of them detected once, and approximately 4% sits in the top ten. The CDR3 totals 11 residues. Germline loops: CDR1 MNHEY, CDR2 SMNVEV (reference sequence). Trimming pared 7 bases from V and 5 bases from J, leaving 6 bases between. The lymph nodes were axillary draining lymph nodes from breast cancer patients.

The material sequenced was axillary lymph node tissue. The source of this sequence is a female donor with breast cancer. Some clones in this sample may be carry-over from other donors' samples. The chain is built from TRBV27 and TRBJ1-5; D is undetermined. In DNA form, the CDR3 reads TGTGCCAGCACCAGTCATCAGCCCCAGCATTTT. This codes for CASTSHQPQHF.